Presented here are 10 T cell receptor beta chains from one specimen sequenced in a study of brain metastases from non-small cell lung cancer. Measured with immunoSEQ multiplex PCR; TCRdb has only the in-frame clones, and not every one. Of over a thousand clones listed, 70% to 85% are singletons. The sequencing input was tissue from a brain metastasis. The receptor set was obtained from a donor at least 40 years old with non-small cell lung cancer.

The gene calls are TRBV7-3 and TRBJ2-2; 7 bases line up with TRBD1. Trimming removed 4 bases from V and 3 bases from J; junction bases left unmatched: 2. Germline V gene lookup returns CDR1 SGHTA and CDR2 FQGTGA. This CDR3 has 14 amino acids. CDR3 region: CASSSGGDTGELFF. In DNA form, the CDR3 reads TGTGCCAGCAGCTCAGGGGGTGACACCGGGGAGCTGTTTTTT.

CDR3: CASSPSAGVSYNEQFF. The CDR3 nucleotides are TGTGCCAGCAGCCCCTCAGCGGGAGTATCCTACAATGAGCAGTTCTTC. The chain employs TRBV9 and TRBJ2-1, with 8 bases that match TRBD2. After removal of 4 bases from V and 1 base from J, the junction contained 7 bases not matched to a gene. The CDR3 is 16 residues long. In germline, CDR1 is SGDLS, CDR2 YYNGEE. Complete variable domain (other parts from reference TRBV9 and TRBJ2-1): DSGVTQTPKHLITATGQRVTLRCSPRSGDLSVYWYQQSLDQGLQFLIQYYNGEERAKGNILERFSAQQFPDLHSELNLSSLELGDSALYFCASSPSAGVSYNEQFFGPGTRLTVL.

This chain links TRBV5-6 with TRBJ2-7, with D unresolved. Trimming took 5 bases from V and 1 from J, leaving 13 bases between them. The V gene's germline CDR1 is SGHDT and CDR2 YYEEEE. The CDR3 is 14 amino acids. CDR3 residues: CASSPAVDSYEQYF. Written as DNA, the CDR3 is TGTGCCAGCAGTCCGGCGGTTGATTCCTACGAGCAGTACTTC.

This chain uses TRBV6-1 with TRBJ1-6; no clear D gene. This CDR3 contains 13 residues. V shed 2 bases and J shed 10 bases, with 9 bases lying between them. Germline V gives CDR1 MNHNS, CDR2 SASEGT. For the CDR3, the DNA is TGTGCCAGCAGTGAAAAGGATAGGTCACCCCTCCACTTT. It codes for CASSEKDRSPLHF.

V is TRBV7-9 and J is TRBJ1-3, with D hard to call. The CDR3 runs 14 residues. V was clipped by 0 bases and J by 4 bases, with 7 bases between them. Per germline, CDR1 SEHNR and CDR2 FQNEAQ (reference sequence). CDR3 amino acids: CASSLAGYGNTIYF. The CDR3, as DNA: TGTGCCAGCAGCTTAGCAGGGTACGGAAACACCATATATTTT.

The V call is TRBV21-1, the J call TRBJ2-7. TRBV21-1 is tagged as a pseudogene. The CDR3 consists of 13 residues. The chain's CDR3 is CASSSPPLGEQYF. CDR3 sequence (DNA): TGTGCCAGCAGCAGCCCCCCCTTGGGCGAGCAGTACTTC.

This clone was detected once. The chain links TRBV6-1 to TRBJ1-1; D unclear. V lost 3 bases and J lost 2, with 10 bases in between. Germline lookup yields CDR1 MNHNS and CDR2 SASEGT. This CDR3 has 14 residues. The CDR3 coding sequence is TGTGCCAGCAGTGAGGGCTTGATAAACACTGAAGCTTTCTTT. It encodes CASSEGLINTEAFF.

This chain links TRBV7-9 with TRBJ2-7; 13 nucleotides align to TRBD2. CDR1 and CDR2 (germline): SEHNR, FQNEAQ (reference sequence). Unmatched junction bases numbered 6, after V lost 7 bases and J lost 3 bases. This CDR3 has 15 residues. The CDR3 protein is CASTLTSGRVYEQYF. The CDR3 DNA reads as TGTGCCAGCACCCTTACTAGCGGGAGGGTCTACGAGCAGTACTTC.

The V and J genes are TRBV9 and TRBJ1-5; D remains ambiguous. The CDR3 runs 13 residues. The germline V gene has CDR1 SGDLS and CDR2 YYNGEE. The V end lost 2 bases, the J end lost 9 bases, and 12 bases lay between the germline ends. The CDR3 loop reads CASSVTSSMPQHF. The CDR3 DNA sequence: TGTGCCAGCAGCGTTACCAGCAGTATGCCCCAGCATTTT. The entire variable domain, with the rest obtained from reference TRBV9 and TRBJ1-5, is as follows: DSGVTQTPKHLITATGQRVTLRCSPRSGDLSVYWYQQSLDQGLQFLIQYYNGEERAKGNILERFSAQQFPDLHSELNLSSLELGDSALYFCASSVTSSMPQHFGDGTRLSIL.

V usage is TRBV5-1 and J usage is TRBJ2-4; 8 nucleotides line up with TRBD1. Germline CDR1 reads SGHRS; CDR2 reads YFSETQ. Germline trimming cut 5 bases from V and 6 bases from J; bases unmatched to any gene: 10. The CDR3 covers 15 residues. As DNA, the CDR3 is TGCGCCAGCAGTCCAGACAGGGGCCCGGCAAACATTCAGTACTTC. It translates to CASSPDRGPANIQYF. The variable domain in full, completed from reference TRBV5-1 and TRBJ2-4, reads KAGVTQTPRYLIKTRGQQVTLSCSPISGHRSVSWYQQTPGQGLQFLFEYFSETQRNKGNFPGRFSGRQFSNSRSEMNVSTLELGDSALYLCASSPDRGPANIQYFGAGTRLSVL.